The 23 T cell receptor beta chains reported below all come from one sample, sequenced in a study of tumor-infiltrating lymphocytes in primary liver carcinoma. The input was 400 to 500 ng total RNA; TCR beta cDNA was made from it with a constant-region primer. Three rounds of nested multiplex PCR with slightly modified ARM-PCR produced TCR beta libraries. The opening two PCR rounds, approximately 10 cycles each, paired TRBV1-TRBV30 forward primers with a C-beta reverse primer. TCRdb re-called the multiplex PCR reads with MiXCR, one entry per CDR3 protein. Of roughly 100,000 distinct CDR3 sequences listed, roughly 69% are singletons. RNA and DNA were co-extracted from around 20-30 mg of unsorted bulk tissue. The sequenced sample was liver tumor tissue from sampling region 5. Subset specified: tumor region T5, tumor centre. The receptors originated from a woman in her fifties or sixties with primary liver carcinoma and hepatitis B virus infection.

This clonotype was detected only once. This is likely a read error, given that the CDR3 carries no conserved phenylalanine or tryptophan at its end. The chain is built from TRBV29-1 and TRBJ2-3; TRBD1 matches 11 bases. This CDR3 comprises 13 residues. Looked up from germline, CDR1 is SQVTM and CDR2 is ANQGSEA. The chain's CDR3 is CSTGQGVPDTQYS. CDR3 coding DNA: TGCAGCACGGGACAGGGGGTCCCGGATACACAGTATTCT.

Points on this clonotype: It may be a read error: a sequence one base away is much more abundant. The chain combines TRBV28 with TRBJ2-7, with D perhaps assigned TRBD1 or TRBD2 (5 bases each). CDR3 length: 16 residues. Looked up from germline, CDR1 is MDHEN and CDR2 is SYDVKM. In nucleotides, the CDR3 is TGTGTCAGCAGCTGCACCCGGGACGGATGCTCCTACGAGCAGTACTTC. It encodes CVSSCTRDGCSYEQYF.

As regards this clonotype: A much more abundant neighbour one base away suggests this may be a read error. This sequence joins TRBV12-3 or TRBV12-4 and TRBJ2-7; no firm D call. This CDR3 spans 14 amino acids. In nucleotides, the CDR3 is TGTGTCAGCAGTTTAACACCCGGGTCCTACGAGCAGTACTTC. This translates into CVSSLTPGSYEQYF.

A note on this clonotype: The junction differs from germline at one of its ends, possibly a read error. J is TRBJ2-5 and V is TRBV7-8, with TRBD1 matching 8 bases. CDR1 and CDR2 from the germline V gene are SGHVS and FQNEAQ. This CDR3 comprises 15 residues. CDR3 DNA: TGTACCAGCAGCTTTTATGGACAGGGACAAGAGACCCAGTACTTC. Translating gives CTSSFYGQGQETQYF.

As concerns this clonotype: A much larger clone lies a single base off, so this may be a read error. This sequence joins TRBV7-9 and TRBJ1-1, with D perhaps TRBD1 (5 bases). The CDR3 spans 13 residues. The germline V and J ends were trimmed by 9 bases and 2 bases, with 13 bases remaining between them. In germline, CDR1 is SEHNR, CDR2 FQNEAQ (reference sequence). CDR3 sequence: CASKTGGNTEAFF. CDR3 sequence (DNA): TGTGCCAGTAAAACGGGGGGAAACACTGAAGCTTTCTTT.

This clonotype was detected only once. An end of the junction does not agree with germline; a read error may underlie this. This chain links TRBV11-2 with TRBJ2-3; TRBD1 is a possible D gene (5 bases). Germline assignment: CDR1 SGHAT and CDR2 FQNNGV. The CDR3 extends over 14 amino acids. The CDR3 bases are TGTGCTAGCAGCATGGGGCTTCCCGCAGATATGCAGTATTTT. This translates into CASSMGLPADMQYF.

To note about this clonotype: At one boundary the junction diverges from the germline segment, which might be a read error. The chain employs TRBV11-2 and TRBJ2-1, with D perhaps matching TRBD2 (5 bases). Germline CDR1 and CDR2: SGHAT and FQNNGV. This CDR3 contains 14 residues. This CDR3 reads CTSSPDSRCREQFF. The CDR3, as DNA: TGTACCAGCAGCCCGGACTCGAGGTGTAGGGAGCAGTTCTTC.

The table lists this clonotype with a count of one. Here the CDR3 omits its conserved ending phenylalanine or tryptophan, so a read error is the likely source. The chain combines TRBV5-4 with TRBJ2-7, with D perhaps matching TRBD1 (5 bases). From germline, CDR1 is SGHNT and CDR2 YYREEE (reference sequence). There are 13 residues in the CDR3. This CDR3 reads CTSSQQHRYEQYI. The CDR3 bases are TGTACCAGCAGCCAACAGCACAGGTACGAGCAGTACATC.

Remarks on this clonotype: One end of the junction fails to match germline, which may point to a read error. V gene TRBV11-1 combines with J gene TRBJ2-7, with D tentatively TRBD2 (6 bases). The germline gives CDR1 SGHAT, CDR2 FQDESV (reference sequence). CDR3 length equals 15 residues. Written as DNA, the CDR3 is TGTGCCAGCAGCAGGGGCGGGACGTGGACCTACGAGCAGTGCTTC. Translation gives CASSRGGTWTYEQCF.

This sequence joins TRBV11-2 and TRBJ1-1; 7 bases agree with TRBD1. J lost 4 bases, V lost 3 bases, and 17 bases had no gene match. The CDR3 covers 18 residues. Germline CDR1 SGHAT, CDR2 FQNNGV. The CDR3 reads CASSFGMLSGTVTTEAFF. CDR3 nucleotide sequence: TGTGCCAGCAGCTTTGGCATGCTATCCGGGACAGTAACCACTGAAGCTTTCTTT.

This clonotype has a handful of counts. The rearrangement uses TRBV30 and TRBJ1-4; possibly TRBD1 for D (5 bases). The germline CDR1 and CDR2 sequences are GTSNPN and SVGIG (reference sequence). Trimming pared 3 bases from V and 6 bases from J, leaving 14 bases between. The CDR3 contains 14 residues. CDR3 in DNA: TGTGCCTGGAGGCTCACAGGTTATTATGAAAAACTGTTTTTT. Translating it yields CAWRLTGYYEKLFF.

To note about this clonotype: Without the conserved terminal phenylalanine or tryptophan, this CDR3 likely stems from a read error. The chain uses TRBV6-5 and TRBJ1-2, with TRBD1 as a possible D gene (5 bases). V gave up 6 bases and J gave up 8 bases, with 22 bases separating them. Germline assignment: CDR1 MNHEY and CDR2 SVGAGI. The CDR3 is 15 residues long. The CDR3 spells CASSQVTGAAGGYTL. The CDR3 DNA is TGTGCCAGCAGCCAGGTAACTGGGGCAGCAGGAGGCTACACCTTG.

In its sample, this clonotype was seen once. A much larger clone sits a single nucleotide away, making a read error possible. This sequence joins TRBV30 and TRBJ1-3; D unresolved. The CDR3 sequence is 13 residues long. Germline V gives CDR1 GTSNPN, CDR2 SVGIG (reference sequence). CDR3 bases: TGTGCCTGGAATCGGGGAGCTGGACACACCATATATTTT. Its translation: CAWNRGAGHTIYF.

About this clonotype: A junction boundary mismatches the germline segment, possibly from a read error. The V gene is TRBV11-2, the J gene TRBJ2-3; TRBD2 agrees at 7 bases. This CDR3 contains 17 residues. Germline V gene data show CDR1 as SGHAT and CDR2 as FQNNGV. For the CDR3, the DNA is TGTGCCAGCAGCTTAGGGGGACTAATGTACACATCAGATATGCAGTATTTT. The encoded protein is CASSLGGLMYTSDMQYF.

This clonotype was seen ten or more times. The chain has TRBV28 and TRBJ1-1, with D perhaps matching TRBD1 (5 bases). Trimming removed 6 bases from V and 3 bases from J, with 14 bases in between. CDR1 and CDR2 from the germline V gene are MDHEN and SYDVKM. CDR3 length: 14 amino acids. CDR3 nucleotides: TGTGCCAGCAGAGAGGCAGGGAAGGACACTGAAGCTTTCTTT. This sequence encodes CASREAGKDTEAFF.

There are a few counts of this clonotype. CDR3 sequence reads: CASSPGRDSGEQYF. The CDR3 region has the DNA TGTGCCAGCTCACCGGGCAGGGACTCGGGCGAGCAGTACTTC. This chain uses TRBV18 with TRBJ2-7; possible D gene TRBD2, 6 bases. CDR3 length: 14 residues. The germline V and J ends were trimmed by 3 bases and 6 bases, with 15 bases remaining between them. Germline V gives CDR1 KGHSH, CDR2 LQKENI.

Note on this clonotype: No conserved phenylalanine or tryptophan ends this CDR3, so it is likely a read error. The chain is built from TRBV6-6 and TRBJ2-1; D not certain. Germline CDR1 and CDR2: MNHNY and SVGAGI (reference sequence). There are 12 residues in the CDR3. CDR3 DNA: TGCGCCAGCAGTTACCGAGACAATGAGCAGTTCTTA. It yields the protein CASSYRDNEQFL.

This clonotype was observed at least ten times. CDR3 residues: CAISEVDSKNIQYF. CDR3 DNA sequence: TGTGCCATCAGTGAAGTAGACAGCAAAAACATTCAGTACTTC. The rearrangement uses TRBV10-3 and TRBJ2-4; D is perhaps TRBD1 (5 bases). The CDR3 has 14 residues. V was clipped by 3 bases and J by 3 bases, with 9 bases between them. Germline-derived CDR1 and CDR2 are ENHRY and SYGVKD.

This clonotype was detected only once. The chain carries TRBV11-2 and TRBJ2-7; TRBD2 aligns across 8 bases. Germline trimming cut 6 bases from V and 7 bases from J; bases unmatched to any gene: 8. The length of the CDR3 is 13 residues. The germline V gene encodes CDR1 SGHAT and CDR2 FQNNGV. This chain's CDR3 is CASRFQPGGEQYF. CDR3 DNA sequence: TGTGCCAGCAGGTTTCAGCCGGGGGGGGAGCAGTACTTC.

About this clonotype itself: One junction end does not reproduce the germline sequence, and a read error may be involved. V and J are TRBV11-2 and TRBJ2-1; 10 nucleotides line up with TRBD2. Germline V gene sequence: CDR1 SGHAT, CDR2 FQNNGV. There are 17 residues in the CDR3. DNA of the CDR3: TGTGCCAACAGCAGGAGACCAGCGGGGGGGCCGGGGGATGAGCAGTTCTTC. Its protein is CANSRRPAGGPGDEQFF.

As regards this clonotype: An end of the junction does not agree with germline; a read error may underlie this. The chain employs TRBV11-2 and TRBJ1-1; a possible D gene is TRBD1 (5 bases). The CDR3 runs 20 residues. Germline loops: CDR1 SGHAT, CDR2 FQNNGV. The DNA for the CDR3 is TGTGGCAGCAGGCCACATCAGCACGGACACCTTCGCTTATGGGGCTATGAAGCTTTCTTT. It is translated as CGSRPHQHGHLRLWGYEAFF.

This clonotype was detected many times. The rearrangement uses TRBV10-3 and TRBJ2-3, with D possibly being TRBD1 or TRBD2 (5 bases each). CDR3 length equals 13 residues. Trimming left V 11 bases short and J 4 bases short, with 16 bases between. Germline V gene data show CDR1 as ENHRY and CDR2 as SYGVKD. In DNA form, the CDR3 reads TGTGCCTCCAACTCCGGGACCTCAGATACGCAGTATTTT. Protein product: CASNSGTSDTQYF.

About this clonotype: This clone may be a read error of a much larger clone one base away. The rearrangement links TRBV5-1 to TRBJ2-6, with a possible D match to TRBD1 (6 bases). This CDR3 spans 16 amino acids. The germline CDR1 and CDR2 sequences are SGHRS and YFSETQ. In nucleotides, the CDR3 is TGCGCCAGCAGCTTGCCAGGACAGTCTGGGACCAACGTCCTGACTTTC. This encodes CASSLPGQSGTNVLTF.